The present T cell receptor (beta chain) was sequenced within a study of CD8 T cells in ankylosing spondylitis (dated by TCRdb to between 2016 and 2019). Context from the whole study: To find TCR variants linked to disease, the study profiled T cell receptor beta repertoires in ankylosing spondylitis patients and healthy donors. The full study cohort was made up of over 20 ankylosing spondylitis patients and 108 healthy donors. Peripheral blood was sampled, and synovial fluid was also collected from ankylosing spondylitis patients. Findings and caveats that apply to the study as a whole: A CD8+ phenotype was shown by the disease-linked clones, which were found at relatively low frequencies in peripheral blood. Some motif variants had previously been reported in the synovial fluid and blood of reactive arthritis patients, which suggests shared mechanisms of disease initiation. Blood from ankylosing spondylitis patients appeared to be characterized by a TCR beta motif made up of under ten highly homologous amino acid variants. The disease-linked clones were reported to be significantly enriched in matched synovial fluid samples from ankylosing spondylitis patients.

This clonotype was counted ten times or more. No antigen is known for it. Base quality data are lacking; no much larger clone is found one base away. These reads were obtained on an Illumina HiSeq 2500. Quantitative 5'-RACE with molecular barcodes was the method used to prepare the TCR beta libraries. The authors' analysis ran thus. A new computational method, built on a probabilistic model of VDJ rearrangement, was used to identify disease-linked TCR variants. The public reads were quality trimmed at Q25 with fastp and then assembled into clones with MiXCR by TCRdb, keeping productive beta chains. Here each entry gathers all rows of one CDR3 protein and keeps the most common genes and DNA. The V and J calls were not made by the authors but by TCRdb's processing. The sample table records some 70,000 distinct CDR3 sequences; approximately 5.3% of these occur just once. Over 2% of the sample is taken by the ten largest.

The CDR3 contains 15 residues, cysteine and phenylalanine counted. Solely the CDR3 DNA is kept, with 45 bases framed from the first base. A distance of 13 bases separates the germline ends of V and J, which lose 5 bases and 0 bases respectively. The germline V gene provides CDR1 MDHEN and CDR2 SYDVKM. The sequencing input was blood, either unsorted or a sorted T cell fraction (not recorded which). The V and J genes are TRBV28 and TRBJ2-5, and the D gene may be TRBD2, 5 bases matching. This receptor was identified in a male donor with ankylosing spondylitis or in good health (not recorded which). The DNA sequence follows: TGTGCCAGCAGTCCTAGCTCCCTGTACCAAGAGACCCAGTACTTC. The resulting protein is CASSPSSLYQETQYF.